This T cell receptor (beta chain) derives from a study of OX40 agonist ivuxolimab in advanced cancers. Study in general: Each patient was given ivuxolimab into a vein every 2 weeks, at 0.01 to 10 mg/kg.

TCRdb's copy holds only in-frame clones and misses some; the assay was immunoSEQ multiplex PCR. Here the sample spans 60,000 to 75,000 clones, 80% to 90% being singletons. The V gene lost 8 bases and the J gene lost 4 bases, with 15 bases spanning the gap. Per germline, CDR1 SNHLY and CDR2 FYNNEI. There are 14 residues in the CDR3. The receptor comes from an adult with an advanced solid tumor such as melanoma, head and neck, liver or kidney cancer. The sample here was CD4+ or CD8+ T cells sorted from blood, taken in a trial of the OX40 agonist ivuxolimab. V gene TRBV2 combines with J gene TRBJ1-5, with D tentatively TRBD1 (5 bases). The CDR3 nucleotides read TGTGCCAGCGGGCGGGACGTTGTAAATCAGCCCCAGCATTTT. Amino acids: CASGRDVVNQPQHF.